The 8 T cell receptor beta chains in this list originate from one sample, sequenced in a study of Tregs in tolerant kidney transplant recipients (dated by TCRdb to the late 2010s). The library was produced with the immunoSEQ multiplex PCR assay. TCRdb retrieved this table from immuneACCESS and kept in-frame rearrangements only. Not all clones are present; in checked studies, unresolved V genes account for under half, and no reason is known for the remainder. The sample table records fewer than 150,000 clones; about 91% of these occur just once. Over 0.5% of the sample is taken by the ten largest. Sequenced sample: CD4+ T cells from blood. Every receptor here comes from a human donor in good health.

The chain carries TRBV5-1 and TRBJ2-3; D remains unclear. V dropped 0 bases and J dropped 2 bases, with 7 bases sitting between them. Per the germline V gene, CDR1 is SGHRS and CDR2 is YFSETQ. The CDR3 loop spans 14 amino acids. The CDR3 nucleotides are TGCGCCAGCAGCTTGGATCTCAACACAGATACGCAGTATTTT. It encodes CASSLDLNTDTQYF. The full variable domain, with the rest looked up from reference TRBV5-1 and TRBJ2-3, is KAGVTQTPRYLIKTRGQQVTLSCSPISGHRSVSWYQQTPGQGLQFLFEYFSETQRNKGNFPGRFSGRQFSNSRSEMNVSTLELGDSALYLCASSLDLNTDTQYFGPGTRLTVL.

A single count supports this clone. The rearrangement joins TRBV18 to TRBJ2-5; 13 bases are a match to TRBD2. Looked up from germline, CDR1 is KGHSH and CDR2 is LQKENI. V trimming: 3 bases; J trimming: 5 bases; junction bases outside the gene matches: 9. The CDR3 spans 17 residues. The CDR3 nucleotides are TGTGCCAGCTCACCCGACCGACTAGCGGGGGGCGGGGAGACCCAGTACTTC. Translation gives CASSPDRLAGGGETQYF.

This chain links TRBV18 with TRBJ2-5; 10 nucleotides align to TRBD2. Germline CDR1 is KGHSH and CDR2 is LQKENI. J was trimmed by 5 bases and V by 2 bases; bases with no gene match: 11. The CDR3 spans 17 residues. CDR3 coding DNA: TGTGCCAGCTCACCAAGTTTAGCGGGAGGCACCGGGGAGACCCAGTACTTC. Protein sequence: CASSPSLAGGTGETQYF.

The V gene is TRBV5-1, the J gene TRBJ2-1, with TRBD1 identical over 12 bases. This CDR3 is 15 amino acids long. Per germline, CDR1 SGHRS and CDR2 YFSETQ. The V segment lost 1 base and the J segment 6 bases; nucleotides outside the gene matches: 2. CDR3 loop: CASSLLGQGANEQFF. The CDR3 DNA follows: TGCGCCAGCAGCTTGCTGGGACAGGGGGCCAATGAGCAGTTCTTC. The entire variable domain, with the rest obtained from reference TRBV5-1 and TRBJ2-1, is as follows: KAGVTQTPRYLIKTRGQQVTLSCSPISGHRSVSWYQQTPGQGLQFLFEYFSETQRNKGNFPGRFSGRQFSNSRSEMNVSTLELGDSALYLCASSLLGQGANEQFFGPGTRLTVL.

The rearrangement uses TRBV4-2 and TRBJ2-3, with D perhaps TRBD2 (5 bases). The CDR3 loop spans 18 amino acids. CDR1 and CDR2 (germline): LGHNA, YNFKEQ. With 2 bases removed from V and 8 bases from J, the gap between germline ends came to 26 bases. Written as DNA, the CDR3 is TGTGCCAGCAGCCAAAAGATAGGCCCGCCCATCGGGGAAGTTACGCAGTATTTT. As protein: CASSQKIGPPIGEVTQYF.

The rearrangement links TRBV30 to TRBJ1-5, with D possibly TRBD1 on 5 matching bases. Germline V gene sequence: CDR1 GTSNPN, CDR2 SVGIG (reference sequence). There are 13 residues in the CDR3. Trimming shortened V by 7 bases and J by 2 bases, and 12 bases separated the two germline ends. The CDR3 coding sequence is TGTGCCTCCCGGGGCAGGGGCAATCAGCCCCAGCATTTT. Protein sequence: CASRGRGNQPQHF.

The V gene is TRBV5-4, the J gene TRBJ2-5; TRBD1 matches at 8 bases. Germline CDR1 reads SGHNT; CDR2 reads YYREEE (reference sequence). CDR3 length equals 14 residues. J was trimmed by 2 bases and V by 3 bases; bases with no gene match: 3. CDR3 loop: CASSSDRGQETQYF. The CDR3 bases are TGTGCCAGCAGCTCTGACAGGGGACAAGAGACCCAGTACTTC.

The chain has TRBV11-3 and TRBJ2-3, with D unclear. The CDR3 runs to 11 residues. Per germline, CDR1 SGHNT and CDR2 YENEEA. V was pared by 4 bases and J by 5 bases, with 4 bases between. In nucleotides, the CDR3 is TGTGCCAGCAGCTCCGGAGATACGCAGTATTTT. It translates to CASSSGDTQYF. The variable domain in full, with the rest retrieved from reference TRBV11-3 and TRBJ2-3, is EAGVVQSPRYKIIEKKQPVAFWCNPISGHNTLYWYLQNLGQGPELLIRYENEEAVDDSQLPKDRFSAERLKGVDSTLKIQPAELGDSAVYLCASSSGDTQYFGPGTRLTVL.